What follows is one TCR beta chain and its context. The CDR3 is 20 amino acids. Germline V gene sequence: CDR1 LGHNA, CDR2 YNFKEQ. V trimming: 0 bases; J trimming: 0 bases; junction bases outside the gene matches: 14. Participant reports of clinical history set cohort assignment. During the 2 weeks before they entered the study, exposed participants had met someone with a PCR-confirmed or clinician-diagnosed COVID-19 case. These data are taken from a study of blood T cell repertoires in COVID-19. Study processing details: It was from reference gene primer amplification that nucleated cell counts were estimated. This table comes from immunoSEQ multiplex PCR, and its TCRdb copy is limited to in-frame clones, with some not included. V, J and clone size were drawn from that table, and D and trimming were deduced from the DNA. The sample includes about 280,000 clones, roughly 80% of them seen just once.

The clonotype originates from a man in his forties who had been exposed to COVID-19. Sequenced input: PBMCs or T cells enriched from blood (not recorded which). The V and J genes are TRBV4-2 and TRBJ2-3, with 8 bases lining up with TRBD2. The CDR3 here is CASSQERPAGEFESTDTQYF. The CDR3 DNA sequence: TGTGCCAGCAGCCAAGAGCGCCCAGCGGGAGAGTTTGAGAGCACAGATACGCAGTATTTT.